This T cell receptor beta chain originates from a study of T cell repertoires in cytomegalovirus infection. MiXCR, run by TCRdb on the reads, gives a single entry per CDR3 protein. The table has 400,000 to 550,000 distinct CDR3 sequences, 10% to 12% seen once; the top ten hold about 10%. Germline V gene lookup returns CDR1 MDHEN and CDR2 SYDVKM. The CDR3 is made up of 16 amino acids. V gave up 7 bases and J gave up 4 bases, with 22 bases separating them. This clonotype was observed a few times. Sequences were obtained from PBMCs. The chain couples TRBV28 to TRBJ1-2, with D uncertain. This receptor was identified in a human donor in good health (CMV status not recorded). Some clones in this sample may be carry-over from other donors' samples. As DNA, the CDR3 is TGTGCCAGCAAATCCCCCCATGATTCTTTCTTCTATGGCTACACCTTC. Translated, it gives CASKSPHDSFFYGYTF.